Given below is one T cell receptor beta chain in context. This sample was taken from a study of T cells in Graves' hyperthyroidism and ophthalmopathy. TCR beta CDR3 region amplification was performed from RNA transcripts. RT-PCR in the first round (using the HTBI primer set) targeted the TCR CDR3. TCRdb reprocessed the multiplex PCR reads via MiXCR and lists one record per CDR3 protein. This sample has more than 500,000 distinct CDR3 sequences; 16% occur once, and the top ten carry over 25%. V shed 3 bases and J shed 3 bases, with 15 bases lying between them. This CDR3 comprises 16 residues. Per the germline V gene, CDR1 is MGHDK and CDR2 is SYGVNS.

What was sequenced was blood. The source of this sequence is a woman under 40 with Graves' ophthalmopathy. The chain carries TRBV25-1 and TRBJ1-5; D possibly corresponds to TRBD1 (5 bases). The CDR3: CASSDPSQGFNQPQHF. The CDR3 DNA is TGTGCCAGCAGTGACCCCTCTCAGGGCTTCAATCAGCCCCAGCATTTT.